This T cell receptor beta chain was retrieved from a study of blood T cell repertoires in COVID-19. Background on the study: COVID-19 samples collected from the United States, Italy and Spain covered acute and convalescent phases.

Source study methods: How many nucleated cells were present was estimated from reference gene primer amplification. The protocol was immunoSEQ multiplex PCR, while the TCRdb copy is restricted to in-frame clones and leaves out a portion. V and J calls and clone size are as listed in that table; D and trimming were resolved from the DNA. The table lists 250,000 to 300,000 clones, around nine tenths of them singletons. The CDR3 has 15 amino acids. CDR1 is KGHSH and CDR2 is LQKENI in the germline V gene. The V gene lost 5 bases and the J gene lost 4 bases, with 16 bases spanning the gap. This TCR derives from a woman between 65 and 79 years old with COVID-19, enrolled during active disease. Sequencing was performed on peripheral blood. This chain joins TRBV18 and TRBJ2-3; D might be TRBD1 (6 bases). The CDR3 DNA reads as TGTGCCAGCTCATCTACTCCGGACAGTCCAGATACGCAGTATTTT. This gives the protein CASSSTPDSPDTQYF.